The clone carrying this T cell receptor beta chain was seen ten or more times. Its antigen is unknown. This sample was taken from a study of T cells in Graves' hyperthyroidism and ophthalmopathy. General observations from the study: Most clonotypes expanded in thyroid above 0.001 were likewise present in blood.

It was RNA transcripts that yielded the amplified TCR beta CDR3 regions. First-round RT-PCR with HTBI primers amplified the TCR CDR3 region. Each CDR3 protein is one row after TCRdb ran MiXCR on the multiplex PCR reads. The data contain around 600,000 distinct CDR3 sequences, approximately 14% of them singletons. Inclusion characteristics of ophthalmopathy patients comprised a Clinical Activity Score of at least 3, a NOSPECS grade of at least 4, and duration under 3 months. Exclusions: uncontrolled infection, other autoimmune disease, pregnancy, lactation. Based on clinical symptoms, serum thyroxine and TRAb, thyroid ultrasound and orbital computed tomography, diagnoses were reached. Trimming stripped 0 bases from V and 1 base from J, with 9 bases between. The CDR3 loop spans 16 amino acids. Per germline, CDR1 LGHDT and CDR2 YNNKEL (reference sequence).

Material for sequencing was blood. The rearrangement links TRBV3-1 to TRBJ2-2; perhaps TRBD2 as D (5 bases). This TCR derives from a woman aged 18 to 35 with Graves' ophthalmopathy. In nucleotides, the CDR3 is TGTGCCAGCAGCCAAGATCGCGGACTGAACACCGGGGAGCTGTTTTTT. Translated: CASSQDRGLNTGELFF.